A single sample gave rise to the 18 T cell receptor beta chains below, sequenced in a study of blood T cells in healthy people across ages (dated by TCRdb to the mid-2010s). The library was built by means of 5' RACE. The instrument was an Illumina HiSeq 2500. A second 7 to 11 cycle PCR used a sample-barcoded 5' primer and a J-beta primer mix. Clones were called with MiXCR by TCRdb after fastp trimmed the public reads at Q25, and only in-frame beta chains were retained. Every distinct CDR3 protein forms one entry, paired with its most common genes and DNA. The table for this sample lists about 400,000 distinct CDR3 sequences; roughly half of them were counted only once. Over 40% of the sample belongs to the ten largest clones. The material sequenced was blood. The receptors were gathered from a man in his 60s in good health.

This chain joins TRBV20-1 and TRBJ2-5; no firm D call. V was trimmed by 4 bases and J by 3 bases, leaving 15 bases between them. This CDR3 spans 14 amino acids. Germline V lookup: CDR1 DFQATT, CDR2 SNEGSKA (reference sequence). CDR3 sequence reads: CSATNGEFEETQYF. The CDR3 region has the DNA TGCAGTGCTACTAACGGAGAGTTCGAAGAGACCCAGTACTTC.

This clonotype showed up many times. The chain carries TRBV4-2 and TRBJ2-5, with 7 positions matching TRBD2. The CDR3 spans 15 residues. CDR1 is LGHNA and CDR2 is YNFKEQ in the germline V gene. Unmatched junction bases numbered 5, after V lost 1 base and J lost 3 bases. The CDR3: CASSQGGLAEETQYF. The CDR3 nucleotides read TGTGCCAGCAGCCAAGGAGGGCTAGCGGAAGAGACCCAGTACTTC.

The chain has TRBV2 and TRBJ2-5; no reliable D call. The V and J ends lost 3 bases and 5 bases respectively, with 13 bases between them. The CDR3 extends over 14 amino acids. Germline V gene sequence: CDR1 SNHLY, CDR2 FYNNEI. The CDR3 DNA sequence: TGTGCCAGCAGTGAGAGGTCAGCGCGGGAGACCCAGTACTTC. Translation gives CASSERSARETQYF.

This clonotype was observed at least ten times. CDR3 protein: CSVATGADIQYF. In DNA form, the CDR3 reads TGCAGCGTAGCGACAGGGGCGGACATTCAGTACTTC. V and J are TRBV29-1 and TRBJ2-4; 8 nucleotides line up with TRBD1. The trim removed 6 bases at V and 8 bases at J, leaving 6 bases unmatched. The CDR3 is 12 residues long. The germline gives CDR1 SQVTM, CDR2 ANQGSEA.

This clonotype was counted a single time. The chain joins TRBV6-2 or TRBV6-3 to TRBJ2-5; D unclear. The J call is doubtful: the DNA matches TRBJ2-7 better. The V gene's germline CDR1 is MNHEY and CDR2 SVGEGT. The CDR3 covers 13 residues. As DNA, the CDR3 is TGTGCCAGCAGTTACTACGGGTATAACGAGCAGTACTTC. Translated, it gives CASSYYGYNEQYF.

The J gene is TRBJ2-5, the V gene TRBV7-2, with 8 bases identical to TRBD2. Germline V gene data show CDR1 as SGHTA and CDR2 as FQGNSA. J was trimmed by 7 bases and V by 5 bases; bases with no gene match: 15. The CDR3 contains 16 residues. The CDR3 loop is CASSPTNLAGGGTQYF. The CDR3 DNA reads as TGTGCCAGCAGCCCCACAAACCTAGCGGGCGGTGGGACCCAGTACTTC.

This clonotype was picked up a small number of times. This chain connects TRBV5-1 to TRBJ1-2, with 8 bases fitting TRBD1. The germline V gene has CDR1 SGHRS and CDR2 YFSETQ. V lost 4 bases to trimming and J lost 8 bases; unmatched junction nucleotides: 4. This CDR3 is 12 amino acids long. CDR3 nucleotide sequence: TGCGCCAGCAGCAAGACAGGGGACGGCTACACCTTC. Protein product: CASSKTGDGYTF.

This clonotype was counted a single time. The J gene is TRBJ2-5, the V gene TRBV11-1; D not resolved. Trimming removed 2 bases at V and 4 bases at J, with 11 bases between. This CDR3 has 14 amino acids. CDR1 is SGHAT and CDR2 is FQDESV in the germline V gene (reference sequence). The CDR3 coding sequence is TGTGCCAGCAGCTTACGGTCCCGAGGAGAGACCCAGTACTTC. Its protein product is CASSLRSRGETQYF.

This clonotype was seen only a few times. Here the CDR3 DNA reads TGCAGCTGTACCCCAGGGGGACAGGGCTCTCTGCAGTTCTTC. Encoded protein: CSCTPGGQGSLQFF. The chain employs TRBV29-1 and TRBJ2-1; 9 nucleotides match TRBD1. Germline CDR1 and CDR2: SQVTM and ANQGSEA. With V trimmed by 8 bases and J by 12 bases, 17 bases remained unmatched. The CDR3 consists of 14 residues.

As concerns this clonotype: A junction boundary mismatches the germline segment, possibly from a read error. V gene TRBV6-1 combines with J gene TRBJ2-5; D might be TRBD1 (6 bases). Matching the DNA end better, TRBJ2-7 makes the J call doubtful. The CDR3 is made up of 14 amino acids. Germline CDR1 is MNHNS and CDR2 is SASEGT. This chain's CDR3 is CVSRGVILSYEQYF. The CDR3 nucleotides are TGTGTCAGCAGGGGCGTCATTCTCTCCTACGAGCAGTACTTC.

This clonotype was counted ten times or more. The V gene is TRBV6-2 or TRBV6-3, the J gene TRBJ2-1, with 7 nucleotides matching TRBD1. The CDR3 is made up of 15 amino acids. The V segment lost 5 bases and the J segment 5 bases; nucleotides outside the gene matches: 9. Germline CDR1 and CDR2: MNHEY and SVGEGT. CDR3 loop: CASSTDRSRNNEQFF. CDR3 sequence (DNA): TGTGCCAGCAGTACGGACAGGAGTCGAAACAATGAGCAGTTCTTC.

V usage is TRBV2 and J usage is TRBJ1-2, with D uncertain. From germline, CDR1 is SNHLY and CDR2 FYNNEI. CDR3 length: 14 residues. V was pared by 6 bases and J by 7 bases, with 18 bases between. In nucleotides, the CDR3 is TGTGCCAGCAGCACCGTCAGCGGGAGCTTTGGCTACACCTTC. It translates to CASSTVSGSFGYTF. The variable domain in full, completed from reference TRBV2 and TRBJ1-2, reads EPEVTQTPSHQVTQMGQEVILRCVPISNHLYFYWYRQILGQKVEFLVSFYNNEISEKSEIFDDQFSVERPDGSNFTLKIRSTKLEDSAMYFCASSTVSGSFGYTFGSGTRLTVV.

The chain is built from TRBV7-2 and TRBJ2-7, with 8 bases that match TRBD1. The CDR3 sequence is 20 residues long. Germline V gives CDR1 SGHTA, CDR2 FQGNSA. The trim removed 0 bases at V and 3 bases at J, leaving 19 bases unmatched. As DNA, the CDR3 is TGTGCCAGCAGCTTAGCGTCTAGCTTTGGGGACAGGCTTTTTTACTACGAGCAGTACTTC. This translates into CASSLASSFGDRLFYYEQYF.

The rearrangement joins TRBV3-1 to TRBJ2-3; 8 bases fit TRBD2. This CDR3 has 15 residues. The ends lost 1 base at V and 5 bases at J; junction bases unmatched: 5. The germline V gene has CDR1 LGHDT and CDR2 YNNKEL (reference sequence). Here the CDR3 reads CASSQGGRSEDTQYF. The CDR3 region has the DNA TGTGCCAGCAGCCAAGGCGGGAGGAGTGAAGATACGCAGTATTTT.

DNA of the CDR3: TGCGCCAGCAGCTTGGGCACGGTCAAAAACATTCAGTACTTC. The encoded protein is CASSLGTVKNIQYF. The V call is TRBV5-1, the J call TRBJ2-4, with no clear D. V was shortened by 0 bases and J by 3 bases, with 7 bases between the two germline ends. CDR1 and CDR2 from the germline V gene are SGHRS and YFSETQ. This CDR3 has 14 residues.

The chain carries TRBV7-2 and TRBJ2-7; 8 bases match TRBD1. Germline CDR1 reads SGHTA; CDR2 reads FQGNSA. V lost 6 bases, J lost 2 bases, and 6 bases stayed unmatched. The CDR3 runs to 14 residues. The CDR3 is CASSKRQGPYEQYF. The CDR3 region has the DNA TGTGCCAGCAGTAAAAGACAGGGGCCCTACGAGCAGTACTTC.

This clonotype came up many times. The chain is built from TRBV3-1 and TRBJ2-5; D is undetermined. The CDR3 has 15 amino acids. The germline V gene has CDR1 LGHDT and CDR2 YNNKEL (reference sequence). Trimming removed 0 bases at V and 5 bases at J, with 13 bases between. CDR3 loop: CASSQEVARWETQYF. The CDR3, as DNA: TGTGCCAGCAGCCAAGAGGTGGCTAGATGGGAGACCCAGTACTTC.

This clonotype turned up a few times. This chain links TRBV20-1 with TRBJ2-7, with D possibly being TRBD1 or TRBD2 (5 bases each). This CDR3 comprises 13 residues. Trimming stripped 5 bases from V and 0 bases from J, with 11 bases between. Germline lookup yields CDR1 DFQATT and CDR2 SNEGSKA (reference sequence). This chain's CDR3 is CSAERDGSYEQYF. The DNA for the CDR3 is TGCAGTGCTGAAAGGGACGGCTCCTACGAGCAGTACTTC.